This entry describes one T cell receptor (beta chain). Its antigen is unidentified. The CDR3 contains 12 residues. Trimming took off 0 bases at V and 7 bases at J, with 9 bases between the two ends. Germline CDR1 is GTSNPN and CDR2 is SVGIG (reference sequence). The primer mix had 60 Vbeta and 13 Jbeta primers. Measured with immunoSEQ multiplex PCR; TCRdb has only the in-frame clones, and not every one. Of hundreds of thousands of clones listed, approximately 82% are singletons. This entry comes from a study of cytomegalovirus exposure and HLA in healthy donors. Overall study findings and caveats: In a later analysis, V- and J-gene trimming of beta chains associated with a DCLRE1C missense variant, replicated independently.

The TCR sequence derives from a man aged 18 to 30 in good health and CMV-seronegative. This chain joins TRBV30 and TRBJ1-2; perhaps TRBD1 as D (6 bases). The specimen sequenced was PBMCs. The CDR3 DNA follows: TGTGCCTGGAGTGTGACAGGCTCTGGCTACACCTTC. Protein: CAWSVTGSGYTF.